This T cell receptor (beta chain) was captured by sequencing in a study of blood T cell repertoires in COVID-19. At the level of the study: Sites across the United States, Italy and Spain contributed samples from acute and convalescent COVID-19.

Enrollees, about 18 to 95 years old, lived in some 24 US areas. Either two negative PCRs, clearance, or symptom resolution qualified Cohort 3 donors as recovered. The germline gives CDR1 SGHNT, CDR2 YYREEE (reference sequence). J gave up 7 bases and V 2 bases, and 4 bases lay outside the gene matches. CDR3 length equals 15 residues. In the original analysis: From reference gene primer amplification, estimates of nucleated cell counts were derived. Using immunoSEQ multiplex PCR, the repertoire was profiled, and TCRdb retains in-frame clones only, with some absent. D and trimming were read from the DNA, whereas the V and J calls and clone size are those reported in that table. The table includes about 320,000 clones, roughly 90% detected once.

The V gene is TRBV5-4, the J gene TRBJ1-4, with 11 bases identical to TRBD1. The TCR originated in a man aged 55 to 70 who had recovered from COVID-19. Material: PBMCs or T cells enriched from blood (not recorded which). The CDR3 reads CASSFGGQGAEKLFF. Here the CDR3 DNA reads TGTGCCAGCAGCTTTGGCGGACAGGGGGCTGAAAAACTGTTTTTT.